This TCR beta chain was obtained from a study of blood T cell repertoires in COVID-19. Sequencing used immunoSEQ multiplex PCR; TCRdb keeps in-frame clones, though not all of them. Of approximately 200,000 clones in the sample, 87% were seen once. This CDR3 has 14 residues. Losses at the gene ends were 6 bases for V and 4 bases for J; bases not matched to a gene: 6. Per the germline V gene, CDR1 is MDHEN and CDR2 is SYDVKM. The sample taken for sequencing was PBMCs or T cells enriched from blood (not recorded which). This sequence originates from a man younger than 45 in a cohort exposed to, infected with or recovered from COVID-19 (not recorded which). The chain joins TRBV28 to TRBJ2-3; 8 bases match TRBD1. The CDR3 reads CASRTGAVPDTQYF. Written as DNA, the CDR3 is TGTGCCAGCAGGACAGGGGCTGTGCCAGATACGCAGTATTTT.